These 14 T cell receptor beta chains came from one sample sequenced in a study of T-cell reconstitution after alpha-beta-depleted transplantation in children. This sample's TCRbeta library carried unique molecular identifier barcodes. One entry per CDR3 protein results from TCRdb running MiXCR on the PCR reads. The sample yields under 850,000 distinct CDR3 sequences, about an eighth seen once. The sample in question was PBMCs, obtained before TCRalphabeta/CD19-depleted stem cell transplant. The receptors were gathered from a girl aged 2 to 9 with congenital amegakaryocytic thrombocytopenia, due to receive a stem cell transplant.

The sample holds a few counts of this clonotype. This sequence joins TRBV20-1 and TRBJ2-1; a possible D gene is TRBD2 (5 bases). The CDR3 consists of 17 residues. Germline V gene lookup returns CDR1 DFQATT and CDR2 SNEGSKA (reference sequence). V lost 3 bases to trimming and J lost 8 bases, with 26 bases between them. The CDR3 loop is CSARGVTSTVSGDEQFF. For the CDR3, the DNA is TGCAGTGCTAGGGGAGTAACTTCGACCGTCTCGGGCGATGAGCAGTTCTTC.

This clonotype showed up many times. V gene TRBV7-6 combines with J gene TRBJ1-6; 7 bases agree with TRBD1. The germline V gene encodes CDR1 SGHVS and CDR2 FNYEAQ. The CDR3 covers 16 residues. V was clipped by 5 bases and J by 0 bases; unmatched bases: 4. The CDR3 DNA sequence: TGTGCCAGCAGCCAGGACAGGAGCTCCTATAATTCACCCCTCCACTTT. This sequence encodes CASSQDRSSYNSPLHF.

This clonotype was detected only a few times. This chain links TRBV29-1 with TRBJ2-6; 11 nucleotides agree with TRBD1. This CDR3 comprises 17 residues. V dropped 6 bases and J dropped 3; count of bases not matched to a gene: 10. CDR1 and CDR2 (germline): SQVTM, ANQGSEA. The CDR3 here is CSVGQGARVSGANVLTF. The CDR3 bases are TGCAGCGTCGGACAGGGGGCGCGTGTTAGTGGGGCCAACGTCCTGACTTTC.

Of note for this clonotype: A much larger clone differs from this one at a single base, so this may be a read error. In this CDR3 the conserved last residue, phenylalanine or tryptophan, is missing, so a read error is likely. This chain joins TRBV29-1 and TRBJ1-1, with D perhaps matching TRBD1 (5 bases). Germline values: CDR1 SQVTM, CDR2 ANQGSEA. Trimming cost V 4 bases and J 6 bases, with 9 bases left between them. The CDR3 has 11 residues. The CDR3 DNA sequence: TGCAGCGTTGCTGTGGGGCCTGAAGCTTTCCTT. Translation: CSVAVGPEAFL.

This clonotype has a count of ten or more. V is TRBV12-3 or TRBV12-4 and J is TRBJ2-3, with TRBD1 matching over 7 bases. V shed 7 bases, J shed 1 base, and the junction held 5 bases outside the gene matches. The CDR3 is 14 amino acids. CDR3 sequence reads: CASNIGQGTDTQYF. CDR3 nucleotide sequence: TGTGCCAGCAACATTGGACAGGGCACAGATACGCAGTATTTT.

Many counts were recorded for this clonotype. The chain recombines TRBV5-1 with TRBJ2-3; TRBD2 matches 14 bases. CDR1 and CDR2 (germline): SGHRS, YFSETQ. V lost 4 bases, J lost 4 bases, and 5 bases stayed unmatched. CDR3 length equals 16 residues. CDR3 DNA: TGCGCCAGCAGCCCGGGACTAGCGGGAGCCCCAGATACGCAGTATTTT. Its protein product is CASSPGLAGAPDTQYF.

This clonotype showed up just a few times. The chain recombines TRBV20-1 with TRBJ1-4; D is ambiguous. The CDR3 is 12 residues long. V gave up 2 bases and J gave up 7 bases, with 8 bases separating them. In germline, CDR1 is DFQATT, CDR2 SNEGSKA (reference sequence). The CDR3 reads CSARSAAEKLFF. CDR3 nucleotide sequence: TGCAGTGCTAGATCCGCAGCTGAAAAACTGTTTTTT.

This clonotype was detected a few times. The chain has TRBV6-5 and TRBJ2-6; D is tentatively TRBD1 or TRBD2 (5 bases each). Per the germline V gene, CDR1 is MNHEY and CDR2 is SVGAGI. CDR3 length: 19 amino acids. Trimming took 5 bases from V and 0 from J, leaving 20 bases between them. The CDR3 region has the DNA TGTGCCAGCAGTCTCGAGTATGGGGGAGATTCCTCTGGGGCCAACGTCCTGACTTTC. Its protein product is CASSLEYGGDSSGANVLTF.

This clonotype was seen ten or more times. The V call is TRBV4-1, the J call TRBJ2-5; TRBD1 might be the D (6 bases). In germline, CDR1 is MGHRA, CDR2 YSYEKL. The CDR3 loop spans 13 amino acids. The germline V and J ends were trimmed by 5 bases and 2 bases, with 9 bases remaining between them. In DNA, the CDR3 is TGCGCCAGCAGCGTGGGACAACAAGAGACCCAGTACTTC. Translation gives CASSVGQQETQYF.

V gene TRBV12-3 or TRBV12-4 combines with J gene TRBJ2-3; tentatively, D is TRBD1 or TRBD2 (5 bases each). The CDR3 runs to 13 residues. Trimming cost V 11 bases and J 5 bases, with 17 bases left between them. CDR3 sequence (DNA): TGTGCCTGTCTAGGGGAGTGGGGAGATACGCAGTATTTT. Encoded protein: CACLGEWGDTQYF.

Comment on this clonotype: Mismatch with germline at one junction end may stem from a read error. The genes are TRBV20-1 and TRBJ2-7; TRBD1 matches at 7 bases. The CDR3 extends over 16 amino acids. The germline V gene encodes CDR1 DFQATT and CDR2 SNEGSKA (reference sequence). For the CDR3, the DNA is TGCTGTGCTAGAGATCCAATGACCGGGACAGTCGACGAGCAGTACTTC. Its protein is CCARDPMTGTVDEQYF.

To note about this clonotype: The junction does not match germline at one end; this may be a read error. V is TRBV29-1 and J is TRBJ2-2, with D perhaps TRBD1 or TRBD2 (5 bases each). The CDR3 is made up of 14 amino acids. The germline V gene has CDR1 SQVTM and CDR2 ANQGSEA. CDR3 DNA: TGCAGCGTTGAAGAAAAGGAGGCAACCGGGGCGCTGTTTTTT. Translating it yields CSVEEKEATGALFF.

The genes are TRBV7-9 and TRBJ2-7; possible D gene TRBD1, 5 bases. Per the germline V gene, CDR1 is SEHNR and CDR2 is FQNEAQ (reference sequence). The CDR3 covers 12 residues. Between the trimmed V and J ends, which lost 5 bases and 3 bases, there was a span of 8 bases. The CDR3 sequence: CASSERGYEQYF. The CDR3 DNA reads as TGTGCCAGCAGCGAAAGGGGCTACGAGCAGTACTTC.

This clonotype was seen more than once but under ten times. The J gene is TRBJ2-5, the V gene TRBV5-1; D is unresolved. CDR3 length equals 15 residues. V was trimmed by 6 bases and J by 3 bases, leaving 18 bases between them. In germline, CDR1 is SGHRS, CDR2 YFSETQ. CDR3 amino acids: CASTPGKGLEETQYF. Here the CDR3 DNA reads TGCGCCAGCACCCCTGGGAAAGGGTTAGAAGAGACCCAGTACTTC.